Listed below are T cell receptor beta chains from one sample, sequenced in a study of blood T cell repertoires in COVID-19. Profiling relied on immunoSEQ multiplex PCR, and the TCRdb table lists in-frame clones only, not all of them. This sample has about 350,000 clones, with roughly 87% found just once. The material sequenced was PBMCs or T cells enriched from blood (not recorded which). The source of these receptors is a woman aged 25 to 39 who had recovered from COVID-19. The CDR3 runs from the conserved cysteine through the conserved F or W. Each record gives: D gene, clone size, V gene, J gene, CDR3 protein, CDR3 DNA. The D gene is left open where the match is weak. Clone size is shown for a subset of rows, as once, few, many or a class of expanded clone.

D gene: TRBD1
clone size: -
V gene: TRBV19
J gene: TRBJ1-5
CDR3 protein: CASTLGTGEGQPQHF
CDR3 DNA: TGTGCCAGTACCCTCGGGACAGGGGAAGGACAGCCCCAGCATTTT

D gene: -
clone size: -
V gene: TRBV3-1/TRBV3-2
J gene: TRBJ1-2
CDR3 protein: CASSQFQGLDGYTF
CDR3 DNA: TGTGCCAGCAGCCAATTCCAGGGTCTGGATGGCTACACCTTC

D gene: TRBD1
clone size: -
V gene: TRBV7-2
J gene: TRBJ2-7
CDR3 protein: CASSLAAIGTGTSREQYF
CDR3 DNA: TGTGCCAGCAGCTTAGCGGCGATCGGGACAGGGACATCTCGGGAGCAGTACTTC

D gene: -
clone size: few
V gene: TRBV27
J gene: TRBJ2-7
CDR3 protein: CASSPSVSSYEQYF
CDR3 DNA: TGTGCCAGCAGTCCCTCTGTGAGCTCCTACGAGCAGTACTTC

D gene: TRBD1
clone size: -
V gene: TRBV28
J gene: TRBJ2-5
CDR3 protein: CASSLAQGAETQYF
CDR3 DNA: TGTGCCAGCAGTTTAGCCCAGGGGGCTGAGACCCAGTACTTC

D gene: -
clone size: -
V gene: TRBV28
J gene: TRBJ1-1
CDR3 protein: CASGVREGVFTEAFF
CDR3 DNA: TGTGCCAGCGGAGTAAGGGAGGGGGTCTTCACTGAAGCTTTCTTT

D gene: -
clone size: -
V gene: TRBV11-2
J gene: TRBJ2-3
CDR3 protein: CASSLRTSSTDTQYF
CDR3 DNA: TGTGCCAGCAGCCTCAGGACAAGTAGCACAGATACGCAGTATTTT

D gene: TRBD1
clone size: -
V gene: TRBV19
J gene: TRBJ1-4
CDR3 protein: CASSILTGGSEKLFF
CDR3 DNA: TGTGCCAGTAGTATCCTGACAGGGGGGAGTGAAAAACTGTTTTTT

D gene: -
clone size: -
V gene: TRBV6-2/TRBV6-3
J gene: TRBJ1-1
CDR3 protein: CASSYLSTEAFF
CDR3 DNA: TGTGCCAGCAGTTACCTGTCCACTGAAGCTTTCTTT

D gene: -
clone size: -
V gene: TRBV4-3
J gene: TRBJ2-1
CDR3 protein: CASSQVRAVYNEQFF
CDR3 DNA: TGCGCCAGCAGCCAAGTGAGGGCAGTGTACAATGAGCAGTTCTTC

D gene: -
clone size: -
V gene: TRBV7-2
J gene: TRBJ2-3
CDR3 protein: CASTLRAGGSDTQYF
CDR3 DNA: TGTGCCAGCACCCTGAGAGCGGGCGGCTCGGATACGCAGTATTTT

D gene: -
clone size: -
V gene: TRBV30
J gene: TRBJ2-5
CDR3 protein: CAWSGKQRGETQYF
CDR3 DNA: TGTGCCTGGAGTGGGAAACAGCGAGGGGAGACCCAGTACTTC

D gene: -
clone size: -
V gene: TRBV3-1/TRBV3-2
J gene: TRBJ1-1
CDR3 protein: CASSQDRLMNTEAFF
CDR3 DNA: TGTGCCAGCAGCCAAGACAGACTCATGAACACTGAAGCTTTCTTT

D gene: TRBD1
clone size: -
V gene: TRBV7-2
J gene: TRBJ2-5
CDR3 protein: CASSVDRALETQYF
CDR3 DNA: TGTGCCAGCAGCGTTGACAGGGCTCTAGAGACCCAGTACTTC

D gene: TRBD2
clone size: many
V gene: TRBV11-3
J gene: TRBJ2-1
CDR3 protein: CASSPQTSAYYNEQFF
CDR3 DNA: TGTGCCAGCAGCCCCCAAACTAGCGCCTACTACAATGAGCAGTTCTTC

D gene: -
clone size: -
V gene: TRBV4-3
J gene: TRBJ2-7
CDR3 protein: CASSQATTGFHSYEQYF
CDR3 DNA: TGCGCCAGCAGCCAAGCCACTACAGGGTTCCACTCCTACGAGCAGTACTTC

D gene: TRBD1
clone size: -
V gene: TRBV11-2
J gene: TRBJ2-5
CDR3 protein: CASSKDRGETQYF
CDR3 DNA: TGTGCCAGCAGTAAGGACAGGGGCGAGACCCAGTACTTC

D gene: -
clone size: -
V gene: TRBV25-1
J gene: TRBJ2-1
CDR3 protein: CASSECNYSSYNEQFF
CDR3 DNA: TGTGCCAGCAGTGAATGTAATTATAGCTCCTACAATGAGCAGTTCTTC

D gene: TRBD1
clone size: -
V gene: TRBV5-1
J gene: TRBJ1-1
CDR3 protein: CASSVDRGNTEAFF
CDR3 DNA: TGCGCCAGCAGCGTGGACAGGGGGAACACTGAAGCTTTCTTT

D gene: -
clone size: -
V gene: TRBV7-9
J gene: TRBJ2-7
CDR3 protein: CASGTSEVYEQYF
CDR3 DNA: TGTGCCAGCGGTACGTCAGAAGTCTACGAGCAGTACTTC

D gene: -
clone size: once
V gene: TRBV7-6
J gene: TRBJ2-2
CDR3 protein: CASSLAGGTNTGELFF
CDR3 DNA: TGTGCCAGCAGCTTAGCAGGGGGAACGAACACCGGGGAGCTGTTTTTT

D gene: -
clone size: -
V gene: TRBV28
J gene: TRBJ1-1
CDR3 protein: CASSLGRVGKNTEAFF
CDR3 DNA: TGTGCCAGCAGTTTGGGCAGGGTGGGTAAGAACACTGAAGCTTTCTTT

D gene: -
clone size: -
V gene: TRBV2
J gene: TRBJ2-3
CDR3 protein: CASMIDLKDTQYF
CDR3 DNA: TGTGCCAGCATGATAGATTTGAAAGATACGCAGTATTTT

D gene: -
clone size: once
V gene: TRBV7-8
J gene: TRBJ1-1
CDR3 protein: CASSPLQGPEAFF
CDR3 DNA: TGTGCCAGCAGCCCCTTACAGGGTCCCGAAGCTTTCTTT

D gene: -
clone size: -
V gene: TRBV10-1
J gene: TRBJ2-7
CDR3 protein: CASSAGRSYEQYF
CDR3 DNA: TGCGCCAGCAGTGCAGGGCGGTCCTACGAGCAGTACTTC

D gene: TRBD1
clone size: -
V gene: TRBV19
J gene: TRBJ1-1
CDR3 protein: CASSTGQGRTEAFF
CDR3 DNA: TGTGCCAGTAGTACCGGACAGGGGCGGACTGAAGCTTTCTTT

D gene: TRBD1
clone size: -
V gene: TRBV7-2
J gene: TRBJ1-1
CDR3 protein: CASSLIPVQGLQNTEAFF
CDR3 DNA: TGTGCCAGCAGTCTTATACCGGTACAGGGGCTACAAAACACTGAAGCTTTCTTT

D gene: -
clone size: -
V gene: TRBV28
J gene: TRBJ2-6
CDR3 protein: CASSLGASGANVLTF
CDR3 DNA: TGTGCCAGCAGTTTAGGGGCCTCTGGGGCCAACGTCCTGACTTTC

D gene: -
clone size: -
V gene: TRBV7-2
J gene: TRBJ2-2
CDR3 protein: CASSLLGGPNTGELFF
CDR3 DNA: TGTGCCAGCAGCTTGCTGGGGGGACCGAACACCGGGGAGCTGTTTTTT

D gene: TRBD1
clone size: few
V gene: TRBV6-5
J gene: TRBJ1-2
CDR3 protein: CASKQGASGYTF
CDR3 DNA: TGTGCCAGCAAACAGGGGGCCAGTGGCTACACCTTC

D gene: TRBD2
clone size: -
V gene: TRBV5-6
J gene: TRBJ2-7
CDR3 protein: CASSRGLAGPYEQYF
CDR3 DNA: TGTGCCAGCAGCCGGGGACTAGCGGGTCCCTACGAGCAGTACTTC

D gene: TRBD1
clone size: -
V gene: TRBV5-1
J gene: TRBJ2-5
CDR3 protein: CASSSTTGGATQYF
CDR3 DNA: TGCGCCAGCAGCTCCACCACAGGGGGCGCGACCCAGTACTTC

D gene: -
clone size: -
V gene: TRBV28
J gene: TRBJ1-1
CDR3 protein: CASSLGQVAFF
CDR3 DNA: TGTGCCAGCAGCTTGGGGCAGGTGGCTTTCTTT